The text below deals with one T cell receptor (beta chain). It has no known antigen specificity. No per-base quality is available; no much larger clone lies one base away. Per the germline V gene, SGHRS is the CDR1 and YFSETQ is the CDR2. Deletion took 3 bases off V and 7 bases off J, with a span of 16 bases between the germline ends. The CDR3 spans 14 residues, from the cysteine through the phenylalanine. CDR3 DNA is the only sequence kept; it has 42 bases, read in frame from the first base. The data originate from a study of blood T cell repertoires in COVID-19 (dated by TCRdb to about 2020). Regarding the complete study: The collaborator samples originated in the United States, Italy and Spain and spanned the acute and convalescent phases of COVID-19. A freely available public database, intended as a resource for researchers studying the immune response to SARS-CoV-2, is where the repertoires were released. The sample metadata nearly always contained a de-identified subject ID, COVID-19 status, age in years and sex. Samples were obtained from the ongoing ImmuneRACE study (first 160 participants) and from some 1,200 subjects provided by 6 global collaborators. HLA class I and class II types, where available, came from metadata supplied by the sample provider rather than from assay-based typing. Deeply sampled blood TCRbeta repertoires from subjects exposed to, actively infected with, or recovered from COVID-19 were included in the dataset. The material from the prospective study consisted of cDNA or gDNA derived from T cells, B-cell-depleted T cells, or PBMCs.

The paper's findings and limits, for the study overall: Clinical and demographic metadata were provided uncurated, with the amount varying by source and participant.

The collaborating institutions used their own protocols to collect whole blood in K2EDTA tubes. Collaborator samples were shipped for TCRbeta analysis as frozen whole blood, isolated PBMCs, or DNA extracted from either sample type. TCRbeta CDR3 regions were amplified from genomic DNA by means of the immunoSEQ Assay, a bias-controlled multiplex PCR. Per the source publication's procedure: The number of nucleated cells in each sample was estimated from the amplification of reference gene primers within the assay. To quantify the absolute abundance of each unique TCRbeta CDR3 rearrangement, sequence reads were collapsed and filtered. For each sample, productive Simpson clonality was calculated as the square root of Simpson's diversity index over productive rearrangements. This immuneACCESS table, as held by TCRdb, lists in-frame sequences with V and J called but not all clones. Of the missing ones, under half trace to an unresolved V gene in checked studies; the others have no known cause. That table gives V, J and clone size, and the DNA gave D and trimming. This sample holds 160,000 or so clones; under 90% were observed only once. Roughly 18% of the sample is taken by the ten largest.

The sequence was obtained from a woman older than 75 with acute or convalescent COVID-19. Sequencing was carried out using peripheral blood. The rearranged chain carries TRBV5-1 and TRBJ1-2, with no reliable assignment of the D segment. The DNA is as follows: TGCGCCAGCAGCTCCCTGGTAGGAGACTCTGGCTACACCTTC. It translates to CASSSLVGDSGYTF.